The 24 T cell receptor beta chains below were found in one sample sequenced in a study of brain T cells in children with intractable seizures. Clones were read by immunoSEQ multiplex PCR, and TCRdb kept only the in-frame ones, dropping some. The sample contains approximately 110,000 clones, under 95% of which appear only once. This specimen was peripheral blood, taken at surgery. These receptor sequences come from a boy younger than two with hemimegalencephaly and intractable seizures.

The J gene is TRBJ2-4, the V gene TRBV28; D not resolved. Trimming shortened V by 10 bases and J by 1 base, and 17 bases separated the two germline ends. Germline V gene lookup returns CDR1 MDHEN and CDR2 SYDVKM. CDR3 length equals 15 residues. The CDR3 bases are TGTGCCACCAACAAGGACCTATCGGCCAAAAACATTCAGTACTTC. As protein: CATNKDLSAKNIQYF.

The rearrangement links TRBV24-1 to TRBJ2-2, with 12 bases matching TRBD1. This CDR3 is 19 amino acids long. Germline V gene sequence: CDR1 KGHDR, CDR2 SFDVKD. V trimming: 3 bases; J trimming: 5 bases; junction bases outside the gene matches: 12. The CDR3 DNA follows: TGTGCCACCAGTGATCCCTACGGCCGGGACAGGGGGCGTACCGGGGAGCTGTTTTTT. It encodes CATSDPYGRDRGRTGELFF.

The J gene is TRBJ2-7, the V gene TRBV27; D not resolved. Trimming removed 6 bases from V and 5 bases from J, with 14 bases in between. The CDR3 has 13 residues. Germline CDR1 MNHEY, CDR2 SMNVEV (reference sequence). This CDR3 reads CASSEKADHEQYF. The CDR3 coding sequence is TGTGCCAGCAGCGAGAAAGCCGACCACGAGCAGTACTTC.

The rearrangement uses TRBV10-2 and TRBJ2-7; 9 bases line up with TRBD1. From germline, CDR1 is WSHSY and CDR2 SAAADI. J was trimmed by 3 bases and V by 6 bases; bases with no gene match: 3. This CDR3 contains 13 residues. The CDR3 loop is CASRGTGFYEQYF. The CDR3 nucleotides are TGCGCCAGCAGGGGGACAGGGTTCTACGAGCAGTACTTC.

The chain employs TRBV6-5 and TRBJ2-3; D assignment may be TRBD1 or TRBD2 (6 bases each). This CDR3 comprises 15 residues. From germline, CDR1 is MNHEY and CDR2 SVGAGI. V was clipped by 2 bases and J by 6 bases, with 15 bases between them. The DNA of the CDR3 is TGTGCCAGCAGTTACCGGGGGCCAAGCGGGGATACGCAGTATTTT. Translating gives CASSYRGPSGDTQYF.

The chain has TRBV24-1 and TRBJ1-2; D is unresolved. CDR3 length equals 12 residues. The germline CDR1 and CDR2 sequences are KGHDR and SFDVKD. V lost 0 bases and J lost 5, with 3 bases in between. This CDR3 reads CATSDLGYGYTF. For the CDR3, the DNA is TGTGCCACCAGTGATTTGGGGTATGGCTACACCTTC.

This chain connects TRBV28 to TRBJ2-1, with 12 positions matching TRBD2. The junction had 5 bases not matched to a gene; V was cut back by 6 bases and J by 5 bases. This CDR3 contains 15 residues. Germline CDR1 and CDR2: MDHEN and SYDVKM. CDR3: CASRDRLAGDNEQFF. The CDR3 coding sequence is TGTGCCAGCAGAGACCGACTAGCGGGGGACAATGAGCAGTTCTTC.

CDR3: CASTMTGSGNTIYF. DNA for the CDR3: TGTGCCAGCACCATGACAGGGTCTGGAAACACCATATATTTT. V usage is TRBV5-8 and J usage is TRBJ1-3; 7 bases fit TRBD1. In germline, CDR1 is SGHTS, CDR2 YDEGEE. There are 14 residues in the CDR3. Unmatched junction bases numbered 4, after V lost 6 bases and J lost 1 base.

This rearrangement joins TRBV11-3 to TRBJ2-2; 8 bases line up with TRBD2. Per the germline V gene, CDR1 is SGHNT and CDR2 is YENEEA. CDR3 length equals 14 residues. V was clipped by 2 bases and J by 6 bases; unmatched bases: 2. The CDR3 spells CASSLPGLAGELFF. As DNA, the CDR3 is TGTGCCAGCAGCTTACCGGGACTAGCCGGGGAGCTGTTTTTT.

The chain joins TRBV27 to TRBJ2-3; 8 nucleotides match TRBD2. Germline values: CDR1 MNHEY, CDR2 SMNVEV (reference sequence). This CDR3 has 13 residues. After removal of 8 bases from V and 3 bases from J, the junction contained 4 bases not matched to a gene. The CDR3 bases are TGTGCCAGCGGAGCGGGAGTGACAGATACGCAGTATTTT. This gives the protein CASGAGVTDTQYF.

The chain employs TRBV7-2 and TRBJ1-1; tentative D call: TRBD1 (5 bases). V lost 5 bases and J lost 0, with 16 bases in between. Germline CDR1 reads SGHTA; CDR2 reads FQGNSA. The CDR3 runs 16 residues. This CDR3 reads CASSQGPRGMNTEAFF. DNA for the CDR3: TGTGCCAGCAGCCAGGGCCCGCGGGGTATGAACACTGAAGCTTTCTTT.

The chain links TRBV6-6 to TRBJ2-7; 10 nucleotides match TRBD2. The CDR3 totals 13 residues. CDR1 is MNHNY and CDR2 is SVGAGI in the germline V gene (reference sequence). Trimming cost V 4 bases and J 3 bases; bases outside gene matches: 0. The DNA for the CDR3 is TGTGCCAGCAGTTGGACTAGCGGCTACGAGCAGTACTTC. Residues: CASSWTSGYEQYF.

The chain couples TRBV9 to TRBJ1-6; D remains unclear. This CDR3 has 17 amino acids. Germline values: CDR1 SGDLS, CDR2 YYNGEE. The V end lost 6 bases, the J end lost 0 bases, and 16 bases lay between the germline ends. The CDR3 is CASTPGVRSSYNSPLHF. The CDR3 nucleotides are TGTGCCAGCACCCCTGGTGTTAGGAGCTCCTATAATTCACCCCTCCACTTT. The full variable domain, rest sourced from reference TRBV9 and TRBJ1-6, is DSGVTQTPKHLITATGQRVTLRCSPRSGDLSVYWYQQSLDQGLQFLIQYYNGEERAKGNILERFSAQQFPDLHSELNLSSLELGDSALYFCASTPGVRSSYNSPLHFGNGTRLTVT.

The V gene is TRBV9, the J gene TRBJ1-2; D remains unclear. Germline V gives CDR1 SGDLS, CDR2 YYNGEE. The ends were cut back, 0 bases at V and 2 bases at J, with 11 bases in the middle. This CDR3 is built from 15 residues. As DNA, the CDR3 is TGTGCCAGCAGCGTAGGTGCGTCCGAGAACTATGGCTACACCTTC. It translates to CASSVGASENYGYTF.

The chain recombines TRBV4-1 with TRBJ1-2, with D perhaps TRBD1 (5 bases). This CDR3 is 15 amino acids long. The V gene's germline CDR1 is MGHRA and CDR2 YSYEKL. V gave up 4 bases and J gave up 3 bases, with 15 bases separating them. The CDR3 region is CASSPLLGGDYGYTF. Here the CDR3 DNA reads TGCGCCAGCAGCCCCCTTTTGGGGGGGGACTATGGCTACACCTTC.

The rearrangement uses TRBV1 and TRBJ2-3; the table's D call, TRBD2, has no DNA check behind it. TRBV1 is a pseudogene. The CDR3 runs to 13 residues. Here the CDR3 reads CTSSQEWGGAQYF. The CDR3 coding sequence is TGCACCAGCAGCCAAGAATGGGGGGGTGCGCAGTATTTT.

The CDR3 loop is CASTLGGSYEQYF. In DNA, the CDR3 is TGTGCCAGCACCCTGGGAGGCTCCTACGAGCAGTACTTC. The chain joins TRBV6-5 to TRBJ2-7, with a tentative D call TRBD2 (6 bases). V was cut by 7 bases and J by 0 bases, with 10 bases left in between. This CDR3 has 13 amino acids. The germline CDR1 and CDR2 sequences are MNHEY and SVGAGI.

The chain couples TRBV7-9 to TRBJ2-7; 14 nucleotides match TRBD2. The germline V gene encodes CDR1 SEHNR and CDR2 FQNEAQ (reference sequence). This CDR3 has 17 amino acids. J lost 3 bases, V lost 5 bases, and 9 bases had no gene match. The CDR3, as DNA: TGTGCCAGCAGCCCGACTAGCGGGAGGGCATCTCTCTACGAGCAGTACTTC. Protein: CASSPTSGRASLYEQYF.

V and J are TRBV7-8 and TRBJ2-1, with 9 bases identical to TRBD2. The CDR3 loop spans 15 amino acids. Trimming cost V 4 bases and J 2 bases; bases outside gene matches: 3. Germline loops: CDR1 SGHVS, CDR2 FQNEAQ. The CDR3 sequence is CASSSRLAAYNEQFF. The CDR3 DNA reads TGTGCCAGCAGCTCCAGACTAGCGGCCTACAATGAGCAGTTCTTC. Full variable domain (remainder filled in from reference TRBV7-8 and TRBJ2-1): GAGVSQSPRYKVAKRGQDVALRCDPISGHVSLFWYQQALGQGPEFLTYFQNEAQLDKSGLPSDRFFAERPEGSVSTLKIQRTQQEDSAVYLCASSSRLAAYNEQFFGPGTRLTVL.

This sequence joins TRBV9 and TRBJ2-2, with 7 bases fitting TRBD2. Germline loops: CDR1 SGDLS, CDR2 YYNGEE. This CDR3 is built from 15 residues. V was clipped by 2 bases and J by 1 base; unmatched bases: 2. The CDR3 here is CASSVGEGNTGELFF. The CDR3 bases are TGTGCCAGCAGCGTGGGGGAGGGGAACACCGGGGAGCTGTTTTTT.

The rearrangement uses TRBV2 and TRBJ2-7, with unresolved D. V was clipped by 5 bases and J by 4 bases, with 12 bases between them. The length of the CDR3 is 13 residues. The germline gives CDR1 SNHLY, CDR2 FYNNEI. CDR3 protein: CASSPGTSYEQYF. In DNA, the CDR3 is TGTGCCAGCAGTCCGGGCACTTCTTACGAGCAGTACTTC.

V is TRBV2 and J is TRBJ2-7, with D possibly TRBD2 on 6 matching bases. This CDR3 has 14 amino acids. V lost 4 bases to trimming and J lost 13 bases, with 23 bases between them. Looked up from germline, CDR1 is SNHLY and CDR2 is FYNNEI. In DNA form, the CDR3 reads TGTGCCAGCAGTGGGGGGACTCCCCTTTATGCAGGATACTTC. Translated: CASSGGTPLYAGYF.

V gene TRBV5-1 combines with J gene TRBJ1-5, with a weak D call TRBD1 (6 bases). From germline, CDR1 is SGHRS and CDR2 YFSETQ. CDR3 length: 16 amino acids. Trimming shortened V by 4 bases and J by 1 base, and 15 bases separated the two germline ends. The chain's CDR3 is CASSPGGRESNQPQHF. The CDR3, as DNA: TGCGCCAGCAGCCCCGGGGGGCGCGAGAGCAATCAGCCCCAGCATTTT.

This clone was observed a single time. The chain employs TRBV6-5 and TRBJ1-1; 7 nucleotides match TRBD1. The germline V gene has CDR1 MNHEY and CDR2 SVGAGI. V shed 0 bases and J 4 bases; nucleotides not matched to a gene: 5. This CDR3 is 15 amino acids long. Written as DNA, the CDR3 is TGTGCCAGCAGTTACTCGGGCAGGGGGGCCACTGAAGCTTTCTTT. Translated: CASSYSGRGATEAFF.